The source of this T cell receptor (beta chain) is a study of regulatory T cells in long-lasting Graves disease. In the study overall: The study counted Graves' disease as persistent given over 5 years of antithyroid drugs and positive TSH receptor antibodies.

Building of the TCR beta libraries involved iRepertoire HTBI primers and Arm-PCR of CDR3 regions. TCRdb ran MiXCR on the multiplex PCR reads and lists one entry per CDR3 protein. Counted here are around 460,000 distinct CDR3 sequences, under 25% occurring once; the ten biggest clones make up around 13%. Study-wide findings and caveats: No thyroid tissue was studied; the work used peripheral blood only. Under persistent disease, TRBV28, TRBJ1-2 and TRBJ2-5 were used preferentially. Persistent Graves' cases showed lower TCR diversity than newly diagnosed cases.

Time point of the sample: persistent/refractory GD, antithyroid drugs over 5 years with positive TRAb. Making the TCR library involved RNA that had been extracted from PBMCs. The CDR3 consists of 14 residues. Germline V lookup: CDR1 DFQATT, CDR2 SNEGSKA (reference sequence). Trimming left V 2 bases short and J 1 base short, with 11 bases between. A note on this clonotype: Its antigen is currently unknown.

This sample comprised peripheral blood mononuclear cells (PBMCs), obtained when the disease was refractory, from a patient treated with antithyroid drugs. This sequence originates from a female donor with Graves disease. The chain carries TRBV20-1 and TRBJ2-5; D perhaps matches TRBD1 (6 bases). The CDR3 protein is CSARWGTSQETQYF. The CDR3 region has the DNA TGCAGTGCTAGATGGGGGACAAGCCAAGAGACCCAGTACTTC.